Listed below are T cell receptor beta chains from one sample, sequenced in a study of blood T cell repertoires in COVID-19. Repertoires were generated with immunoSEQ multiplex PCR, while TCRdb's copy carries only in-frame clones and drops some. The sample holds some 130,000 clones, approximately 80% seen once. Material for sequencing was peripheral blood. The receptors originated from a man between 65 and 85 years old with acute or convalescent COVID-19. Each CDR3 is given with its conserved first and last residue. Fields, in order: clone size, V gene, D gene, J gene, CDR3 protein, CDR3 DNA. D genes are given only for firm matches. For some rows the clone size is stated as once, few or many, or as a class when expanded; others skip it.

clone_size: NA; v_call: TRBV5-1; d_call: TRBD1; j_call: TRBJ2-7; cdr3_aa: CASSEGQGGYEQYF; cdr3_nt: TGCGCCAGCAGCGAAGGACAGGGGGGATACGAGCAGTACTTC
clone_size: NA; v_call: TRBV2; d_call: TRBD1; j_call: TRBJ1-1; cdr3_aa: CASGDSLNTEAFF; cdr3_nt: TGTGCCAGCGGGGACAGCCTGAACACTGAAGCTTTCTTT
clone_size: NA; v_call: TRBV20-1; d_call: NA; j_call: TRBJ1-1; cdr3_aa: CSASHYRELF; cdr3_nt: TGCAGTGCTAGTCATTACAGGGAACTGTTT
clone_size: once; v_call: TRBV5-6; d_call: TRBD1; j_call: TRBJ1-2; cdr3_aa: CASSLGQVYGYTF; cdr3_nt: TGTGCCAGCAGCCTTGGACAGGTCTATGGCTACACCTTC
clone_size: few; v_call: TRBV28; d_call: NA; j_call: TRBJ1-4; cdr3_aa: CASSGGREGRTNEKLFF; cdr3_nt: TGTGCCAGCTCGGGGGGCAGGGAAGGGAGAACTAATGAAAAACTGTTTTTT
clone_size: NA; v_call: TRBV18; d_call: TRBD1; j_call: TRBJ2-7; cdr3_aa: CASSPGTGSPYEQYF; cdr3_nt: TGTGCCAGCTCACCCGGGACAGGTTCGCCCTACGAGCAGTACTTC
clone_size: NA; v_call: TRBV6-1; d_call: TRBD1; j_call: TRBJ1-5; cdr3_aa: CASSALGATGIPQPQHF; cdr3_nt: TGTGCCAGCAGTGCATTAGGGGCGACAGGGATCCCCCAGCCCCAGCATTTT
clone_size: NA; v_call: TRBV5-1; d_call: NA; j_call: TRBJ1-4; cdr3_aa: CASSSDNKGEKLFF; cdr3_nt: TGCGCCAGCAGCTCGGACAATAAGGGTGAAAAACTGTTTTTT
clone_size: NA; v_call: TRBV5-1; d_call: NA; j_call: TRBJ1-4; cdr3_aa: CASSEGGLRPNEKLFF; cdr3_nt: TGCGCCAGCAGCGAGGGGGGGCTTCGCCCTAATGAAAAACTGTTTTTT
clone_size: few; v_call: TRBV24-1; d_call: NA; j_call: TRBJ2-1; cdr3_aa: CATSDSKGTFKNYNEQFF; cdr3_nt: TGTGCCACCAGTGATTCTAAAGGGACATTCAAAAATTACAATGAGCAGTTCTTC
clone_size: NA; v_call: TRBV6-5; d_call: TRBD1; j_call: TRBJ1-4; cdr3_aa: CATTGTVNEKLFF; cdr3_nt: TGTGCCACAACCGGGACAGTGAATGAAAAACTGTTTTTT
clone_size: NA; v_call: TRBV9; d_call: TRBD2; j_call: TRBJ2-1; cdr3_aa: CASSARGSSYNEQFF; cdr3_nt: TGTGCCAGCAGCGCGCGGGGGAGCTCCTACAATGAGCAGTTCTTC
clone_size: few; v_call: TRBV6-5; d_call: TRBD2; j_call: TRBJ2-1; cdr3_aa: CASGAGGTEQFF; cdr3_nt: TGTGCCAGTGGGGCGGGGGGCACTGAGCAGTTCTTC
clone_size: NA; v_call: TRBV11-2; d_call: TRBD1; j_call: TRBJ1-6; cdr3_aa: CASSPRTGPPYNSPLHF; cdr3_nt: TGTGCCAGCAGCCCCAGGACAGGACCACCATATAATTCACCCCTCCACTTT
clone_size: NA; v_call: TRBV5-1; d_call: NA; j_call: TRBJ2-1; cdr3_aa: CASSLEARGTYNEQFF; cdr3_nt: TGCGCCAGCAGCTTGGAGGCAAGGGGGACCTACAATGAGCAGTTCTTC
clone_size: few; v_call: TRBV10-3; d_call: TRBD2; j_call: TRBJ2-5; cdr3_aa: CAISNPLAGFGETQYF; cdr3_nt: TGTGCCATCAGTAACCCACTAGCGGGGTTCGGAGAGACCCAGTACTTC
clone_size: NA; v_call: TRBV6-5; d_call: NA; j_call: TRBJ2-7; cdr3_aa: CATEPGNYEQYF; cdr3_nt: TGTGCCACCGAGCCAGGGAACTACGAGCAGTACTTC
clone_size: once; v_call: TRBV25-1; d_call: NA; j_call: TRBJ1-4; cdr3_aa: CASSGHEGGHNEKLFF; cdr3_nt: TGTGCCAGCAGTGGCCACGAGGGCGGCCATAATGAAAAACTGTTTTTT
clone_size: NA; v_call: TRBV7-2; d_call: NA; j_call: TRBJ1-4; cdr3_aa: CASSSTGTANEKLFF; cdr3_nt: TGTGCCAGCAGCTCAACAGGGACGGCTAATGAAAAACTGTTTTTT
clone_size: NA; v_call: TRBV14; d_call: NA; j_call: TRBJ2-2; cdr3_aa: CASSQVSGGELFF; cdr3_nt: TGTGCCAGCAGCCAAGTCTCCGGGGGGGAGCTGTTTTTT
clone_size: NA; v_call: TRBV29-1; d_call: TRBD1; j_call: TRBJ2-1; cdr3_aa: CSAVWGTAYNEQFF; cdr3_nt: TGCAGCGCAGTATGGGGGACAGCCTACAATGAGCAGTTCTTC
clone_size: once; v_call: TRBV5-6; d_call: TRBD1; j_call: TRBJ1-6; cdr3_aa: CASSWPGQGDSLHF; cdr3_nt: TGTGCCAGCAGCTGGCCGGGACAGGGTGATTCCCTCCACTTT
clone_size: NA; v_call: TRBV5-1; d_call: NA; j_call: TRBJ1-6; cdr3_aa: CASSLESIPNSPLHF; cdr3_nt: TGCGCCAGCAGCTTGGAGAGTATCCCTAATTCACCCCTCCACTTT
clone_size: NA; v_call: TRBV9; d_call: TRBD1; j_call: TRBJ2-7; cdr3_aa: CASSSRDRATYEQYF; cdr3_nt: TGTGCCAGCAGCTCCCGGGACAGGGCCACCTACGAGCAGTACTTC
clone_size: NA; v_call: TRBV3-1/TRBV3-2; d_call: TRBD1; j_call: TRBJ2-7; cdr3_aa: CASSQTGTGVNEQYF; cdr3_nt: TGTGCCAGCAGCCAGACGGGGACAGGGGTCAACGAGCAGTACTTC
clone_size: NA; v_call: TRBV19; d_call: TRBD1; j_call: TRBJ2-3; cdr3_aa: CASSPLGTGDQGTQYF; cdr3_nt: TGTGCCAGTAGTCCGCTCGGGACAGGGGATCAAGGTACGCAGTATTTT
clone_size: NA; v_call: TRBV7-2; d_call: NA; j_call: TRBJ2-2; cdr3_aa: CASSWNRGTGELFF; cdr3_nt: TGTGCCAGCAGCTGGAACAGAGGGACCGGGGAGCTGTTTTTT
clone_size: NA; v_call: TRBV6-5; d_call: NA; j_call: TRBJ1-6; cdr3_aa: CASSYQGRDSPLHF; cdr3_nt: TGTGCCAGCAGTTACCAGGGAAGGGATTCACCCCTCCACTTT
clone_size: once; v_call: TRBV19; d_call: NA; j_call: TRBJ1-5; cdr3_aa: CASSRGNEGQPQHF; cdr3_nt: TGTGCCAGTAGTAGAGGGAACGAAGGGCAGCCCCAGCATTTT
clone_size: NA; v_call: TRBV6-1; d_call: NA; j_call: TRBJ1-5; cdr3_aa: CASSESGRQPQHF; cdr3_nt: TGTGCCAGCAGTGAATCAGGCCGGCAGCCCCAGCATTTT
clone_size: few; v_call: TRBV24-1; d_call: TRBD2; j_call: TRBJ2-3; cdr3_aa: CATSDFGSGDTDTQYF; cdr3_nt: TGTGCCACCAGTGATTTTGGTAGCGGGGACACAGATACGCAGTATTTT
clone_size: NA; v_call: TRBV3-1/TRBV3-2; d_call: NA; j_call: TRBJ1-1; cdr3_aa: CASSQGQGNTEAFF; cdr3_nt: TGTGCCAGCAGCCAAGGCCAGGGGAACACTGAAGCTTTCTTT
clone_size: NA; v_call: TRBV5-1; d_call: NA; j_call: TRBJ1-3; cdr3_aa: CASSPRQADSGNTIYF; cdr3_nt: TGCGCCAGCAGCCCGAGACAGGCCGACTCTGGAAACACCATATATTTT
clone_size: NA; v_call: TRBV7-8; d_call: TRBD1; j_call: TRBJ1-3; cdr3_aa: CASSQQGASGNTIYF; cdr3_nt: TGTGCCAGCAGCCAGCAGGGGGCCTCTGGAAACACCATATATTTT
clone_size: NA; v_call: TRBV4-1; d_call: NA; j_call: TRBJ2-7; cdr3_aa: CASSQEWGGEQYF; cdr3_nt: TGCGCCAGCAGCCAAGAATGGGGCGGCGAGCAGTACTTC
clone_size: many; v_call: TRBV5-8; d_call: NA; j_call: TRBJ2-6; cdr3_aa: CASSLDGSGANVLTF; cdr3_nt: TGTGCCAGCAGCTTGGACGGCTCTGGGGCCAACGTCCTGACTTTC
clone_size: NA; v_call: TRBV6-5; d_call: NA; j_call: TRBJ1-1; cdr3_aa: CASSSGGAGMNTEAFF; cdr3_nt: TGTGCCAGCAGTTCGGGGGGCGCAGGGATGAACACTGAAGCTTTCTTT
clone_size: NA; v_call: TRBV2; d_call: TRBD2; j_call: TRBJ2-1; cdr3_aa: CASSGERGGGYNEQFF; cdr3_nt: TGTGCCAGCAGTGGGGAGCGTGGCGGGGGCTACAATGAGCAGTTCTTC
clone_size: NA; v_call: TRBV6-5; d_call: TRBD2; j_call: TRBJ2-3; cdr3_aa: CASRRLAGGGDTQYF; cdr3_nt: TGTGCCAGCAGACGACTAGCGGGGGGCGGGGATACGCAGTATTTT
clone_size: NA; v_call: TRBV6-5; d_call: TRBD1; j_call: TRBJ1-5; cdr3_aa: CASRQDRDNQPQHF; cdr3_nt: TGTGCCAGCAGACAAGACAGGGACAATCAGCCCCAGCATTTT
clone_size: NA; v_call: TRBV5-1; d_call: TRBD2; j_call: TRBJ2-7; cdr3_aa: CASSSLAGGISDEQYF; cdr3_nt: TGCGCCAGCAGCTCCCTAGCGGGGGGCATATCAGACGAGCAGTACTTC
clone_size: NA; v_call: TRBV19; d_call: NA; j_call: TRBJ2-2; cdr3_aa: CASSAQQGANTGELFF; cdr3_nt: TGTGCCAGTAGTGCCCAACAGGGCGCGAACACCGGGGAGCTGTTTTTT
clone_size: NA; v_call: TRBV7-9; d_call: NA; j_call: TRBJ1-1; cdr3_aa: CASSPGAVTEAFF; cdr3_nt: TGTGCCAGCAGCCCAGGGGCCGTCACTGAAGCTTTCTTT
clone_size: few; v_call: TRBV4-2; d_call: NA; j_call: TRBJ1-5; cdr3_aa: CASSHLQAQGQPQHF; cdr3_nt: TGTGCCAGCAGCCACCTACAGGCTCAGGGCCAGCCCCAGCATTTT
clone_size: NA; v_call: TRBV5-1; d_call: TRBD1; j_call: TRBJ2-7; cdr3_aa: CASSPGQVRYEQYF; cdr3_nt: TGCGCCAGCAGCCCGGGACAGGTGAGGTACGAGCAGTACTTC